This TCR beta chain was sequenced in a study of regulatory T cells in long-lasting Graves disease. General study results and limits: Clonotypes that were public and shared totalled fewer than 3,500 in persistent patients versus 966 in new patients. Accuracy might have suffered from few samples.

Arm-PCR of CDR3 regions and iRepertoire HTBI primers were used to build TCR beta libraries. TCRdb used MiXCR to reprocess the multiplex PCR reads, holding one entry per CDR3 protein. The sample includes 250,000 to 300,000 distinct CDR3 sequences, about 17% seen only once; the top ten take approximately 15%. Specified time point: newly diagnosed GD, antithyroid drugs for less than 3 months. RNA isolated from PBMCs was used to make the TCR library. This clonotype was seen repeatedly, ten times or more. Its cognate antigen is unknown. Germline loops: CDR1 SGHTA, CDR2 FQGTGA. The V and J ends lost 5 bases and 0 bases respectively, with 11 bases between them. CDR3 length equals 15 residues. These sequences were also reported in another study, on T cells in Graves' hyperthyroidism and ophthalmopathy.

The source was peripheral blood mononuclear cells (PBMCs), collected at new diagnosis, from a patient treated with antithyroid drugs. The TCR comes from a woman in her thirties with Graves disease. The genes are TRBV7-3 and TRBJ2-1; D gene uncertain. The CDR3 DNA follows: TGTGCCAGCAGCCCCCTTGCTAGCTCCTACAATGAGCAGTTCTTC. This gives the protein CASSPLASSYNEQFF.